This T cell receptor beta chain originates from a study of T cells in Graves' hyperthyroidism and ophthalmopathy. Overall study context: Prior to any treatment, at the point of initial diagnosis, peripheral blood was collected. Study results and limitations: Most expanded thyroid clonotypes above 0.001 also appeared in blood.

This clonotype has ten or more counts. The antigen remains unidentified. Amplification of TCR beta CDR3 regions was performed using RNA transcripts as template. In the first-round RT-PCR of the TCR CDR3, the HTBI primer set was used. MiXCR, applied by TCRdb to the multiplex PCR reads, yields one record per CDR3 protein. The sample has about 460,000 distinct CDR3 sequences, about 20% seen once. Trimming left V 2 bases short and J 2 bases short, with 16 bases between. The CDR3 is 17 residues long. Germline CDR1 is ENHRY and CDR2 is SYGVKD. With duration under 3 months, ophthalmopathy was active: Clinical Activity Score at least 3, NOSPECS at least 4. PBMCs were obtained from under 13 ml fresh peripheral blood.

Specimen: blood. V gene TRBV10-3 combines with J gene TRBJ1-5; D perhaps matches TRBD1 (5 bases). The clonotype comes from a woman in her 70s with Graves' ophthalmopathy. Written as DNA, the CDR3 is TGTGCCATCAGTGAGCAAGGGCAGGGTATGGGCAATCAGCCCCAGCATTTT. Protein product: CAISEQGQGMGNQPQHF.